This T cell receptor beta chain was identified during a study of T cell changes during pregnancy in multiple sclerosis. The length of the CDR3 is 14 residues. Per the germline V gene, CDR1 is GTSNPN and CDR2 is SVGIG (reference sequence). The trim removed 3 bases at V and 5 bases at J, leaving 8 bases unmatched. Clones were read by immunoSEQ multiplex PCR, and TCRdb kept only the in-frame ones, dropping some. Seen here are around 40,000 clones, 91% observed once, and the top ten hold around 0.5%. V and J are TRBV30 and TRBJ2-5, with 8 bases that match TRBD1. This receptor was taken from a female donor in good health, enrolled as a control in a pregnancy study. Material: CD4+ T cells from peripheral blood mononuclear cells, obtained in the third trimester of pregnancy. CDR3 in amino acids: CAWSPQGAVETQYF. DNA for the CDR3: TGTGCCTGGAGCCCCCAGGGGGCGGTCGAGACCCAGTACTTC. The full variable domain, in which reference TRBV30 and TRBJ2-5 provide the parts outside the CDR3, is SQTIHQWPATLVQPVGSPLSLECTVEGTSNPNLYWYRQAAGRGLQLLFYSVGIGQISSEVPQNLSASRPQDRQFILSSKKLLLSDSGFYLCAWSPQGAVETQYFGPGTRLLVL.